The T cell receptor beta chain described here comes from a study of blood T cell repertoires in COVID-19. The CDR3 has 13 amino acids. Germline V CDR1 and CDR2: LNHDA, SQIVND (reference sequence). Trimming shortened V by 0 bases and J by 10 bases, and 10 bases separated the two germline ends. The method was immunoSEQ multiplex PCR; TCRdb's version includes in-frame clones alone and lacks a portion of them. The profile shows about 170,000 clones, around 81% of them singletons. The sequence was collected from a man between 65 and 85 years old with active or convalescent COVID-19. Sequenced sample: peripheral blood. The V gene is TRBV19, the J gene TRBJ2-1; D uncertain. The CDR3 is CASSIDPLQEQFF. The CDR3 DNA reads TGTGCCAGTAGTATAGATCCCCTACAGGAGCAGTTCTTC.